This T cell receptor beta chain was sequenced in a study of T-cell reconstitution after alpha-beta-depleted transplantation in children. The library targeted TCRbeta and was prepared with unique molecular identifiers. TCRdb reanalysed the PCR reads using MiXCR and keeps one entry per CDR3 protein. The repertoire holds approximately 350,000 distinct CDR3 sequences, with about 14% as singletons. The CDR3 runs to 14 residues. From germline, CDR1 is LGHNA and CDR2 YNFKEQ. With 0 bases clipped from V and 7 bases from J, the junction kept 2 bases outside the gene matches. This clonotype was detected many times.

V gene TRBV4-2 combines with J gene TRBJ2-1; TRBD1 matches 8 bases. The source is a human donor who donated a stem cell graft to a child with Fanconi anemia. Sequencing used PBMCs, obtained from the stem cell graft. CDR3 nucleotide sequence: TGTGCCAGCAGCCAAGACAGGGGGCGGAATGAGCAGTTCTTC. As protein: CASSQDRGRNEQFF.